This T cell receptor beta chain stems from a study of blood T cell repertoires in COVID-19. As for the study in general: Collection of acute and convalescent COVID-19 samples took place in the United States, Italy and Spain.

The protocol was immunoSEQ multiplex PCR, while the TCRdb copy is restricted to in-frame clones and leaves out a portion. The data show about 140,000 clones, around 80% seen once. Germline-derived CDR1 and CDR2 are LGHDT and YNNKEL (reference sequence). The CDR3 consists of 15 residues. With V trimmed by 1 base and J by 4 bases, 5 bases remained unmatched. Researchers sorted participants into cohorts using their self-reported clinical history. Participants in the exposed group had met a COVID-19 case in the 2 weeks before joining the study. This clonotype originated in a man between 70 and 80 years old who had been exposed to COVID-19. This chain connects TRBV3-1 (or the pseudogene TRBV3-2) to TRBJ2-7; the match to TRBD1 covers 9 bases. The sequenced sample was PBMCs or T cells enriched from blood (not recorded which). CDR3 in DNA: TGTGCCAGCAGCCAAGGATACAGGGGGCCGTACGAGCAGTACTTC. Residues: CASSQGYRGPYEQYF.